A single sample gave rise to the 17 T cell receptor beta chains below, sequenced in a study of Graves' ophthalmopathy and Graves' hyperthyroidism. RNA transcripts were the template, and TCR beta CDR3 regions were amplified from them. RT-PCR with HTBI primers came first, then second-round multiplex PCR. MiXCR, run by TCRdb on the multiplex PCR reads, gives a single entry per CDR3 protein. The table lists some 210,000 distinct CDR3 sequences, 29% of them singletons. The sample comprised peripheral blood. The origin of the receptors is a man aged 50-59 years with Graves' ophthalmopathy.

This clonotype was counted ten times or more. The chain combines TRBV19 with TRBJ2-2; 8 nucleotides match TRBD2. The V segment lost 3 bases and the J segment 5 bases; nucleotides outside the gene matches: 2. The length of the CDR3 is 14 residues. Germline CDR1 and CDR2: LNHDA and SQIVND (reference sequence). CDR3 coding DNA: TGTGCCAGTAGTATCAGCGGGAGAACCGGGGAGCTGTTTTTT. It encodes CASSISGRTGELFF.

This clonotype was counted ten times or more. This may be a read error: a much more frequent sequence differs by one nucleotide. The rearrangement joins TRBV12-3 or TRBV12-4 to TRBJ1-6; TRBD1 might be the D (5 bases). The CDR3 has 15 amino acids. V was clipped by 6 bases and J by 7 bases, with 16 bases between them. Here the CDR3 DNA reads TGTGCCAGCAGAGGAGCCGGGACGGGGAATTCACCCCTCCACTTT. Its protein product is CASRGAGTGNSPLHF.

This clonotype came up many times. The V and J genes are TRBV2 and TRBJ2-2; 9 bases match TRBD2. Germline values: CDR1 SNHLY, CDR2 FYNNEI. Losses at the gene ends were 0 bases for V and 4 bases for J; bases not matched to a gene: 12. The CDR3 sequence is 19 residues long. The DNA of the CDR3 is TGTGCCAGCAGTGAAGCGGCAATGTGGCGGGAGGGCCGCACCGGGGAGCTGTTTTTT. This gives the protein CASSEAAMWREGRTGELFF.

This clonotype was seen ten or more times. V and J are TRBV7-2 and TRBJ2-7; 8 bases align to TRBD2. V dropped 2 bases and J dropped 5; count of bases not matched to a gene: 5. The CDR3 runs to 14 residues. Germline-derived CDR1 and CDR2 are SGHTA and FQGNSA. The CDR3 sequence: CASSLREGPNEQYF. CDR3 in DNA: TGTGCCAGCAGCTTACGGGAGGGCCCGAACGAGCAGTACTTC.

This clonotype was seen at least ten times. The J gene is TRBJ2-7, the V gene TRBV12-3 or TRBV12-4; D is perhaps TRBD1 or TRBD2 (5 bases each). V lost 3 bases to trimming and J lost 3 bases, with 9 bases between them. The CDR3 spans 13 residues. The CDR3 DNA is TGTGCCAGCAGTTTTTGGGGGAACTACGAGCAGTACTTC. Amino acids: CASSFWGNYEQYF.

This clonotype was detected many times. This chain joins TRBV6-1 and TRBJ1-1; 7 nucleotides agree with TRBD1. Trimming at V came to 7 bases and at J to 0 bases, leaving 8 bases not matched to a gene. This CDR3 spans 15 amino acids. Germline V gene sequence: CDR1 MNHNS, CDR2 SASEGT. CDR3 amino acids: CASKEGAKLNTEAFF. The CDR3 bases are TGTGCCAGCAAGGAGGGGGCCAAACTGAACACTGAAGCTTTCTTT.

This clonotype was recorded many times. The chain carries TRBV28 and TRBJ2-7, with D possibly matching TRBD2 (6 bases). The CDR3 is 12 residues long. The V gene's germline CDR1 is MDHEN and CDR2 SYDVKM. Trimming stripped 10 bases from V and 3 bases from J, with 13 bases between. This CDR3 is CATSGLVYEQYF. The CDR3 nucleotides are TGTGCCACCTCGGGACTCGTCTACGAGCAGTACTTC.

In its sample, this clonotype was seen many times. The genes are TRBV4-3 and TRBJ1-6; D ambiguous. Trimming pared 0 bases from V and 1 base from J, leaving 4 bases between. The CDR3 length is 15 residues. CDR1 is LGHNA and CDR2 is YSLEER in the germline V gene. CDR3 DNA: TGCGCCAGCAGCCAAGAGATATCCTATAATTCACCCCTCCACTTT. It encodes CASSQEISYNSPLHF.

At least ten counts were recorded for this clonotype. J is TRBJ1-6 and V is TRBV11-2, with D hard to call. V lost 5 bases to trimming and J lost 4 bases, with 9 bases between them. CDR3 length equals 14 residues. Per the germline V gene, CDR1 is SGHAT and CDR2 is FQNNGV. CDR3 bases: TGTGCCAGCAGCGTAGGACCGTATAATTCACCCCTCCACTTT. It encodes CASSVGPYNSPLHF.

This clonotype was seen many times. The chain links TRBV27 to TRBJ1-1; perhaps TRBD1 as D (5 bases). V shed 5 bases and J shed 3 bases, with 16 bases lying between them. Germline V gene lookup returns CDR1 MNHEY and CDR2 SMNVEV (reference sequence). The CDR3 loop spans 15 amino acids. The CDR3 protein is CASSRVEGRYTEAFF. The CDR3 DNA sequence: TGTGCCAGCAGTAGAGTGGAGGGGCGTTACACTGAAGCTTTCTTT.

This clonotype was seen ten or more times. CDR3 residues: CASSNAGEPNQPQHF. As DNA, the CDR3 is TGCGCCAGCAGCAACGCAGGGGAACCAAATCAGCCCCAGCATTTT. This sequence joins TRBV5-1 and TRBJ1-5, with TRBD1 as a possible D gene (6 bases). The CDR3 runs to 15 residues. Germline lookup yields CDR1 SGHRS and CDR2 YFSETQ. V was pared by 4 bases and J by 4 bases, with 15 bases between.

The chain carries TRBV11-3 and TRBJ1-1, with a tentative D call TRBD1 (5 bases). V was cut by 5 bases and J by 3 bases, with 13 bases left in between. Germline values: CDR1 SGHNT, CDR2 YENEEA. The CDR3 sequence is 14 residues long. The CDR3 DNA is TGTGCCAGCAGCCGGGGACGAGGTGACACTGAAGCTTTCTTT. Its translation is CASSRGRGDTEAFF.

The chain is built from TRBV29-1 and TRBJ2-7; 7 bases fit TRBD1. The CDR3 loop spans 13 amino acids. Germline V lookup: CDR1 SQVTM, CDR2 ANQGSEA. The junction had 8 bases not matched to a gene; V was cut back by 7 bases and J by 2 bases. The CDR3 protein is CSAEDRNTYEQYF. CDR3 coding DNA: TGCAGCGCTGAGGACAGGAATACCTACGAGCAGTACTTC.

V and J are TRBV12-3 or TRBV12-4 and TRBJ1-1; 8 bases are a match to TRBD1. V lost 5 bases to trimming and J lost 5 bases; unmatched junction nucleotides: 7. The CDR3 loop spans 14 amino acids. This CDR3 reads CASSRDRIGTEAFF. The CDR3 coding sequence is TGTGCCAGCAGTCGGGACAGGATCGGAACTGAAGCTTTCTTT.

This clonotype is categorized as medium-sized. The V call is TRBV12-3 or TRBV12-4, the J call TRBJ2-5; no reliable D call. The CDR3 sequence is 11 residues long. V lost 0 bases and J 4 bases, leaving 0 bases between the germline ends. The CDR3 is CASSLAETQYF. CDR3 DNA: TGTGCCAGCAGTTTAGCAGAGACCCAGTACTTC.

This clonotype has ten or more counts. The chain joins TRBV28 to TRBJ2-7, with 9 bases that match TRBD2. Germline CDR1 and CDR2: MDHEN and SYDVKM. J was trimmed by 3 bases and V by 2 bases; bases with no gene match: 11. This CDR3 is built from 17 residues. The CDR3 DNA reads TGTGCCAGCAGTTTACCTCCTAGACTAGCGGAGAGCTACGAGCAGTACTTC. This translates into CASSLPPRLAESYEQYF.

At least ten counts were recorded for this clonotype. This chain joins TRBV27 and TRBJ1-6; no clear D gene. Per the germline V gene, CDR1 is MNHEY and CDR2 is SMNVEV (reference sequence). This CDR3 region has 16 residues. V was shortened by 4 bases and J by 9 bases, with 19 bases between the two germline ends. CDR3 in amino acids: CASSSDRHPIGSPLHF. The CDR3 DNA is TGTGCCAGCAGTTCCGATAGACACCCTATCGGTTCACCCCTCCACTTT.